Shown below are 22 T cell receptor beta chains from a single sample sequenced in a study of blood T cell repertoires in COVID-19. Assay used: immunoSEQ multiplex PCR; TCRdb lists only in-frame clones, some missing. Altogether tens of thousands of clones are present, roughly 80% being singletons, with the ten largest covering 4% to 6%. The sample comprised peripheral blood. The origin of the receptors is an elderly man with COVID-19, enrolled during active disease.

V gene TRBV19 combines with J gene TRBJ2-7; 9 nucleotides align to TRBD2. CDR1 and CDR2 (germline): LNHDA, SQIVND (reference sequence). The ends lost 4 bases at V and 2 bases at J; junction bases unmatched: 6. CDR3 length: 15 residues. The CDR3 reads CASSTGLAAAYEQYF. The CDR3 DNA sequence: TGTGCCAGTAGTACGGGACTAGCCGCCGCCTACGAGCAGTACTTC.

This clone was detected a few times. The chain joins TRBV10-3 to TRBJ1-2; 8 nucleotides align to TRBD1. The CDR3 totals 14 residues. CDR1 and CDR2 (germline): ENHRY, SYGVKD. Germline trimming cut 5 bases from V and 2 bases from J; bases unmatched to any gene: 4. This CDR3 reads CAISTGTGNYGYTF. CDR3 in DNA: TGTGCCATCAGTACAGGGACAGGCAACTATGGCTACACCTTC.

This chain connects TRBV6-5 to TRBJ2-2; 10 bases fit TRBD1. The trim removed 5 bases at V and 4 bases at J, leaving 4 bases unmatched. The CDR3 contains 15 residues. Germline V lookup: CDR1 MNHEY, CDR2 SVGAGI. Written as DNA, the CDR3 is TGTGCCAGCAGTCGGGACAGGGGTTTCACCGGGGAGCTGTTTTTT. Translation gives CASSRDRGFTGELFF.

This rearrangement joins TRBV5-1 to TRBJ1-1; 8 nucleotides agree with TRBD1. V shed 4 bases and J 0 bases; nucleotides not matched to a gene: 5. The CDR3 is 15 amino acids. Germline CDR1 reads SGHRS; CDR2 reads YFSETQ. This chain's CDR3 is CASSPRQGMNTEAFF. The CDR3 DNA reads TGCGCCAGCAGCCCCCGACAGGGGATGAACACTGAAGCTTTCTTT.

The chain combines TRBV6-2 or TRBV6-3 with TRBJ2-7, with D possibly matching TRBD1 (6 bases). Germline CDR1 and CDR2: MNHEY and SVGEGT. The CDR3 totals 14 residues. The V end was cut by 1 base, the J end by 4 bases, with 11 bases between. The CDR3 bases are TGTGCCAGCAGTTACTTAGGACAGCCGTACGAGCAGTACTTC. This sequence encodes CASSYLGQPYEQYF.

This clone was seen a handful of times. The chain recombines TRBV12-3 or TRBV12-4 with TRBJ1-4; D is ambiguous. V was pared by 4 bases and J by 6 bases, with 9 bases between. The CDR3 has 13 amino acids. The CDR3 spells CASSSPPDEKLFF. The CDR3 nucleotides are TGTGCCAGCAGTTCCCCCCCAGATGAAAAACTGTTTTTT.

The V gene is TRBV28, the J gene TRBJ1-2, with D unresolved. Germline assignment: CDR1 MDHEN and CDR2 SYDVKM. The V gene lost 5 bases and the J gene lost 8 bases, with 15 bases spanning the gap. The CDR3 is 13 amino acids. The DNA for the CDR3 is TGTGCCAGCAGTCTCGATGGGCAACGCGGCTACACCTTC. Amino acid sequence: CASSLDGQRGYTF.

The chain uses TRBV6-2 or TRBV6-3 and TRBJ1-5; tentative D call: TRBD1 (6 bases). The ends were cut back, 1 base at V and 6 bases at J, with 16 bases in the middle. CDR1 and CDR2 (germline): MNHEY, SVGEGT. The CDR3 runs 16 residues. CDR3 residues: CASSYLGRGDFQPQHF. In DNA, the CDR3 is TGTGCCAGCAGTTACTTGGGCAGGGGAGATTTTCAGCCCCAGCATTTT.

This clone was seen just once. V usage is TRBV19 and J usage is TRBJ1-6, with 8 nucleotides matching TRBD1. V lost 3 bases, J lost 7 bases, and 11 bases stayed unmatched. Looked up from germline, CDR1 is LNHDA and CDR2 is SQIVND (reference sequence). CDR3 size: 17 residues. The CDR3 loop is CASSMQTGQGSNSPLHF. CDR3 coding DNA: TGTGCCAGTAGTATGCAAACTGGACAGGGATCCAATTCACCCCTCCACTTT.

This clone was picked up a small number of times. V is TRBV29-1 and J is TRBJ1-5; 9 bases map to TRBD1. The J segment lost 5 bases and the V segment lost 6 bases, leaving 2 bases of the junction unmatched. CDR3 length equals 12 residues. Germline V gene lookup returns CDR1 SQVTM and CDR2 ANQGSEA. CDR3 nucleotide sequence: TGCAGCGTAAGACAGGGGGATCAGCCCCAGCATTTT. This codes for CSVRQGDQPQHF.

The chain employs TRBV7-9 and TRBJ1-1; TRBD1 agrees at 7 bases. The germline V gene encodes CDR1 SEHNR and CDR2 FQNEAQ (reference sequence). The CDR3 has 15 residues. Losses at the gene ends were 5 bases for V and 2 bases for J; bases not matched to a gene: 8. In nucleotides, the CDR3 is TGTGCCAGCAGCCCAACCGGGACAGTTAACACTGAAGCTTTCTTT. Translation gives CASSPTGTVNTEAFF.

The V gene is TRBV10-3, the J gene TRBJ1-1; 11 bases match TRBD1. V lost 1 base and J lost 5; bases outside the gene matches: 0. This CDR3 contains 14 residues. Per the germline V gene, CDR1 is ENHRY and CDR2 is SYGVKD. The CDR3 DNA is TGTGCCATCAGTGAGTGGGACAGGGGGACTGAAGCTTTCTTT. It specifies CAISEWDRGTEAFF.

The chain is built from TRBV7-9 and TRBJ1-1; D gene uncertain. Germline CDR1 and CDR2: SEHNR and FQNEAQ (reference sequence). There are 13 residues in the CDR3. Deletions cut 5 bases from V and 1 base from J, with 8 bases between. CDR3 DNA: TGTGCCAGCAGCAGCCGATCGAACACTGAAGCTTTCTTT. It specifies CASSSRSNTEAFF.

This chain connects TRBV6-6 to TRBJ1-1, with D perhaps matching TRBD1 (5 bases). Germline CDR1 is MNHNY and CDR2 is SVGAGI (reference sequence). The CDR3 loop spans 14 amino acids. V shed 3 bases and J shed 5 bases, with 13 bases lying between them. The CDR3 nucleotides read TGTGCCAGCAGTTATGGGCCGGGGGATACTGAAGCTTTCTTT. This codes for CASSYGPGDTEAFF.

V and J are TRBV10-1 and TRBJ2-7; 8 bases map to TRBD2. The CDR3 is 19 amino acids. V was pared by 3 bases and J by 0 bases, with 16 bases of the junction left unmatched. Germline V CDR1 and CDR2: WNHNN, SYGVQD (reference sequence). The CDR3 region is CASSENQTSEKRNSYEQYF. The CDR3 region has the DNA TGCGCCAGCAGTGAAAATCAGACTAGCGAGAAACGAAACTCCTACGAGCAGTACTTC.

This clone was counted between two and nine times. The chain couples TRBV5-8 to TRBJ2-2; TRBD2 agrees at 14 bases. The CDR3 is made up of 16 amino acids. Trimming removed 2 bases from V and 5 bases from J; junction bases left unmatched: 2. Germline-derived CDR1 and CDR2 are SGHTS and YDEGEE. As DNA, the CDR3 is TGTGCCAGCAGCTTAGGACTAGCGGGAGGAACCGGGGAGCTGTTTTTT. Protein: CASSLGLAGGTGELFF.

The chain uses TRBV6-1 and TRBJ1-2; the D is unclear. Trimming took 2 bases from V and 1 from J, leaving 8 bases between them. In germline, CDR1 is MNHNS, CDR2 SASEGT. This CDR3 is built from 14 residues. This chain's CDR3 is CASSENRGNYGYTF. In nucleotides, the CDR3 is TGTGCCAGCAGTGAAAATCGGGGTAACTATGGCTACACCTTC.

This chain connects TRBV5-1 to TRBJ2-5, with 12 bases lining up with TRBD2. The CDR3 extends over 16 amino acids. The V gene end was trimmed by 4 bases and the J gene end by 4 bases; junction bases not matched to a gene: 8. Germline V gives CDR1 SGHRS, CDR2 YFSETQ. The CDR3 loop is CASSPGTSGPAETQYF. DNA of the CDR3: TGCGCCAGCAGCCCCGGGACTAGCGGGCCTGCAGAGACCCAGTACTTC.

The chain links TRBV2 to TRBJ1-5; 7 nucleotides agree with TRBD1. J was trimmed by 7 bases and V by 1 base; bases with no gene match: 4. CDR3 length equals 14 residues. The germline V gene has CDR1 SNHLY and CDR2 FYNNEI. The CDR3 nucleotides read TGTGCCAGCAGTGAAGAGGGGGCGCACCAGCCCCAGCATTTT. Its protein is CASSEEGAHQPQHF.

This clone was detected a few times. The CDR3 nucleotides read TGTGCCAGCAGCCCCGAGGCGGGTATTCAGTACTTC. Translating it yields CASSPEAGIQYF. The chain combines TRBV3-1 (or the pseudogene TRBV3-2) with TRBJ2-4; a weak D match, TRBD2 (5 bases). Germline CDR1 reads LGHDT; CDR2 reads YNNKEL (reference sequence). Trimming removed 4 bases from V and 10 bases from J, with 11 bases in between. The CDR3 contains 12 residues.

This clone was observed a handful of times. Written as DNA, the CDR3 is TGTGCCAGCAGCTTAGCAGCGGGAAGATACACCGGGGAGCTGTTTTTT. Amino acid sequence: CASSLAAGRYTGELFF. The gene calls are TRBV5-4 and TRBJ2-2, with TRBD2 matching 7 bases. The V gene's germline CDR1 is SGHNT and CDR2 YYREEE (reference sequence). The length of the CDR3 is 16 residues. V trimming: 2 bases; J trimming: 3 bases; junction bases outside the gene matches: 7.

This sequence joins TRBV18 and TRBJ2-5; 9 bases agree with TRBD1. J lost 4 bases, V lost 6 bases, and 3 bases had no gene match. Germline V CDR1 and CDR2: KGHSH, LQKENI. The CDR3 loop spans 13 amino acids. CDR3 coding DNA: TGTGCCAGCTCCCCGGGACAGGGAGAGACCCAGTACTTC. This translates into CASSPGQGETQYF.